This is a list of T cell receptor beta chains from one sample in a study of identical twins. TCRdb passed the 5' RACE reads through MiXCR, listing each CDR3 protein once. The sample lists 200,000 to 300,000 distinct CDR3 sequences; under 12% were seen once. The sample consisted of memory T cells sorted from blood. Receptors were obtained from a man in his fifties or sixties in good health. Both conserved end residues are part of each CDR3. The order of the fields is clone size, J gene, V gene, D gene, CDR3 DNA, CDR3 protein. The D gene is left open where the match is weak. The size entry is marked missing in some rows and otherwise reads once, few, many or a size class.

>NA|TRBJ2-5|TRBV6-5|TRBD2
TGTGCCAGCAGTTATAGTGGACGGGGGGTAGAGACCCAGTACTTC
CASSYSGRGVETQYF
>NA|TRBJ2-7|TRBV19|TRBD1
TGTGCCAGTAGTCGACAGGGCTACGAGCAGTACTTC
CASSRQGYEQYF
>NA|TRBJ1-1|TRBV4-3|NA
TGCGCCAGCAGCCAAGATTCCAGGGAAGGGACGGCTTTCTTT
CASSQDSREGTAFF
>many|TRBJ2-2|TRBV10-1|NA
TGCGCCAGCAGTCAGTACACCGGGGAGCTGTTTTTT
CASSQYTGELFF
>many|TRBJ2-2|TRBV2|TRBD2
TGTGCCAGCAGGGCTAGCGGGGGGCCGAACACCGGGGAGCTGTTTTTT
CASRASGGPNTGELFF
>many|TRBJ1-2|TRBV25-1|NA
TGTGCCAGCAGTGGGGACTATGGCTACACCTTC
CASSGDYGYTF
>many|TRBJ1-5|TRBV20-1|NA
TGCAGTGCTAGAGAGGTTTTTAGCAATCAGCCCCAGCATTTT
CSAREVFSNQPQHF
>many|TRBJ2-7|TRBV15|NA
TGTGCCACCAGCAGACATACGACCGGGCCATTTACCTACGAGCAGTACTTC
CATSRHTTGPFTYEQYF
>many|TRBJ1-3|TRBV28|NA
TGTGCCAGCAGTATTACCGGGACGGCACACTCTGGAAACACCATATATTTT
CASSITGTAHSGNTIYF
>NA|TRBJ1-1|TRBV20-1|NA
TGCAGTGCTAGAGGTCCGGGGAGCACTGAAGCTTTCTTT
CSARGPGSTEAFF
>once|TRBJ2-2|TRBV7-9|NA
TGTGCCAGCAGCTTAAGGGGGACGAACACCGGGGAGCTGTTTTTT
CASSLRGTNTGELFF
>many|TRBJ2-6|TRBV5-1|NA
TGCGCCAGCACTGAGGTCTCTGGGGCCAACGTCCTGACTTTC
CASTEVSGANVLTF
>many|TRBJ2-1|TRBV28|TRBD2
TGTGCCAGCAATAAACCGGGACTAGGTGTGCATGAGCAGTTCTTC
CASNKPGLGVHEQFF
>few|TRBJ2-2|TRBV12-3/TRBV12-4|NA
TGTGCCAGCAGTTCCCACGGCCAGGGAACCGGGGAGCTGTTTTTT
CASSSHGQGTGELFF
>many|TRBJ1-6|TRBV20-1|TRBD1
TGCAGTGCTACCCGACAGGGGGTCGCATGGAATTCACCCCTCCACTTT
CSATRQGVAWNSPLHF
>few|TRBJ2-5|TRBV12-3/TRBV12-4|NA
TGTGCCAGCAGTTCGGGCAGCGCGACCCAGTACTTC
CASSSGSATQYF
>many|TRBJ1-2|TRBV7-9|NA
TGTGCCAGCAGCCATCAGCCCCTCGGGGGCTATGGCTACACCTTC
CASSHQPLGGYGYTF
>NA|TRBJ2-7|TRBV2|NA
TGTGCCAGCAGACAGGCCCTAGCCGTATCCTACGAGCAGTACTTC
CASRQALAVSYEQYF
>many|TRBJ2-3|TRBV12-3/TRBV12-4|TRBD1
TGTGCCAGCAGTTTAAGACAGGGGTCTAGTCCGCAGTATTTT
CASSLRQGSSPQYF
>NA|TRBJ2-7|TRBV5-1|NA
TGCGCCAGCAGCTCTTACCCGGGGCCGGACGAGCAGTACTTC
CASSSYPGPDEQYF
>few|TRBJ2-7|TRBV6-1|NA
TGTGCCAGCACTCCACCCTCTTACGAGCAGTACTTC
CASTPPSYEQYF
>many|TRBJ2-1|TRBV5-5|NA
TGTGCCAGCAGCTTGGGACCCAGCAATGAGCAGTTCTTC
CASSLGPSNEQFF
>few|TRBJ2-1|TRBV5-6|NA
TGTGCCAGCAGCAAGGACAGGGAGGGCGGTGAGCAGTTCTTC
CASSKDREGGEQFF
>NA|TRBJ2-6|TRBV2|NA
TGTGCCAGCAGTGAGGGACCTCTTGGGGCCAACGTCCTGACTTTC
CASSEGPLGANVLTF
>NA|TRBJ2-7|TRBV20-1|TRBD2
TGCAGTGCTTTCCTAGCGGGAGGGCACTACGAGCAGTACTTC
CSAFLAGGHYEQYF
>NA|TRBJ2-3|TRBV5-4|NA
TGTGCCAGCAGCTTGGACCCCATTGCCACAGATACGCAGTATTTT
CASSLDPIATDTQYF
>NA|TRBJ1-2|TRBV7-9|NA
TGTGCCAGCAGTCGGGACGGTGCCCATACCTTC
CASSRDGAHTF
>many|TRBJ1-6|TRBV12-3/TRBV12-4|NA
TGTGCCAGCAGTGACAGCTCCTATAATTCACCCCTCCACTTT
CASSDSSYNSPLHF
>many|TRBJ2-3|TRBV18|NA
TGTGCCAGCTCAAATCGACAGGAAATTACGCAGTATTTT
CASSNRQEITQYF
>many|TRBJ2-1|TRBV20-1|TRBD2
TGCAGTGCTCAACTAGCGGGGGGGTACAATGAGCAGTTCTTC
CSAQLAGGYNEQFF
>many|TRBJ2-7|TRBV4-2|TRBD2
TGTGCCAGCAGCCCCGGACTAGCGGTACTCTACGAGCAGTACTTC
CASSPGLAVLYEQYF
>many|TRBJ1-1|TRBV6-2/TRBV6-3|NA
TGTGCCAGCCGCCCACCCCGAGAGAACACTGAAGCTTTCTTT
CASRPPRENTEAFF
>many|TRBJ1-2|TRBV18|NA
TGTGCCAGCTCACCACAGATGAGGAACCCCGAGCGCTATGGCTACACCTTC
CASSPQMRNPERYGYTF
>many|TRBJ2-1|TRBV20-1|TRBD2
TGCAGTGCGCCCGACCTCTACGGGACTAGCGGGAGTTCGTCCTACAATGAGCAGTTCTTC
CSAPDLYGTSGSSSYNEQFF
>NA|TRBJ1-5|TRBV6-1|NA
TGTGCCAGCAGTGATGAAAGCGGGGTGTTTATCAATCAGCCCCAGCATTTT
CASSDESGVFINQPQHF
>many|TRBJ2-2|TRBV12-3/TRBV12-4|TRBD2
TGTGCCAGCAGACCGGGACTAGCGGGCACCGGGGAGCTGTTTTTT
CASRPGLAGTGELFF
>many|TRBJ2-7|TRBV20-1|NA
TGCAGTGCTCTTCTACTCCCGCGCTACGAGCAGTACTTC
CSALLLPRYEQYF
>NA|TRBJ2-2|TRBV7-8|TRBD2
TGTGCCAGCAGCTTAGCGAGGATAGCGGGGCCGAACACCGGGGAGCTGTTTTTT
CASSLARIAGPNTGELFF
>few|TRBJ2-3|TRBV6-5|NA
TGTGCCAGCAGTTACGGTCCAGGGAGTAGCACAGATACGCAGTATTTT
CASSYGPGSSTDTQYF
>NA|TRBJ2-3|TRBV7-2|NA
TGTGCCAGCAGCTTAGGGGCCCACACAGATACGCAGTATTTT
CASSLGAHTDTQYF
>many|TRBJ2-3|TRBV5-5|NA
TGTGCCAGCAGCTTGGGACAGTACACAGATACGCAGTATTTT
CASSLGQYTDTQYF
>many|TRBJ1-6|TRBV20-1|NA
TGCAGTGCCCTCATCGGGCAGAATAATTCACCCCTCCACTTT
CSALIGQNNSPLHF
>NA|TRBJ1-2|TRBV28|NA
TGTGCCAGCAGGGGGGGAGGCCAGATATCTGGCTACACCTTC
CASRGGGQISGYTF
>few|TRBJ2-7|TRBV6-1|NA
TGTGCCAGCGGGTCCGGGGACTCCTACGAGCAGTACTTC
CASGSGDSYEQYF
>NA|TRBJ2-3|TRBV11-2|NA
TGTGCCAGCAGCTCGTACACGCAGTATTTT
CASSSYTQYF
>many|TRBJ1-1|TRBV10-3|NA
TGTGCCATCACCGAGAATATGTTGAACACTGAAGCTTTCTTT
CAITENMLNTEAFF
>NA|TRBJ1-2|TRBV30|NA
TGTGCCTTAAGTGAGGGGCCATGGTTTGGCTACACCTTC
CALSEGPWFGYTF
>NA|TRBJ1-1|TRBV6-2/TRBV6-3|TRBD1
TGTGCCAGCAGCCACGGGGGACAGGTAAACACTGAAGCTTTCTTT
CASSHGGQVNTEAFF
>NA|TRBJ2-3|TRBV20-1|TRBD2
TGCAGTGCTTGGACTAGCGGGAGGGCCGTGATAGATACGCAGTATTTT
CSAWTSGRAVIDTQYF
>NA|TRBJ1-5|TRBV20-1|TRBD1
TGCAGTGCTCTAGAGACAGGGGTATTCGGCAATCAGCCCCAGCATTTT
CSALETGVFGNQPQHF
>NA|TRBJ2-3|TRBV20-1|TRBD1
TGCAGTTCTCCGGGTACAGGGGGAACAGATACGCAGTATTTT
CSSPGTGGTDTQYF
>many|TRBJ1-1|TRBV20-1|NA
TGCAGTGCTAGCGAGAACACTGAAGCTTTCTTT
CSASENTEAFF
>many|TRBJ1-4|TRBV6-1|TRBD1
TGTGCCAGCTGGGGGGGACAGGGGTCTTCCCGGGCTGAAAAACTGTTTTTT
CASWGGQGSSRAEKLFF
>few|TRBJ2-2|TRBV11-2|TRBD1
TGTGCCAGCTCCCAGGGGGCCGGGGAGCTGTTTTTT
CASSQGAGELFF
>NA|TRBJ1-1|TRBV18|TRBD1
TGTGCCAGCTCACCCCCGACGAGGACAGGGGTAGCTTTCTTT
CASSPPTRTGVAFF
>many|TRBJ1-2|TRBV20-1|NA
TGCAGTGCTAGAAACAGGGACTATGGCTACACCTTC
CSARNRDYGYTF
>many|TRBJ2-7|TRBV13|TRBD1
TGTGCCAGCAGCTCAGGAGTCGCAGGGGGTAGCTACGAGCAGTACTTC
CASSSGVAGGSYEQYF